Following are 29 T cell receptor beta chains from one sample sequenced in a study of beta chain features in type 1 diabetes. Isolated RNA was reverse transcribed in full, so expressed TCRB transcripts were sequenced. Assay used: immunoSEQ multiplex PCR; TCRdb lists only in-frame clones, some missing. The data contain around 500,000 clones, about 29% of them singletons. The sample comprised naive CD4+ T cells from blood. The source is a young man in good health.

The rearrangement uses TRBV10-3 and TRBJ2-5; 8 positions agree with TRBD1. Germline loops: CDR1 ENHRY, CDR2 SYGVKD. The V gene end was trimmed by 0 bases and the J gene end by 5 bases; junction bases not matched to a gene: 8. The CDR3 has 16 residues. The DNA of the CDR3 is TGTGCCATCAGTGAGTCGAGGACAGGGTGGTCGGAGACCCAGTACTTC. Its translation is CAISESRTGWSETQYF.

Only a few counts were recorded for this clone. The chain has TRBV18 and TRBJ1-2, with D possibly TRBD1 on 5 matching bases. Trimming took 3 bases from V and 4 from J, leaving 9 bases between them. Germline V gene sequence: CDR1 KGHSH, CDR2 LQKENI. This CDR3 is 13 amino acids long. This CDR3 reads CASSPDDSYGYTF. CDR3 DNA: TGTGCCAGCTCACCCGACGACAGCTATGGCTACACCTTC.

The V and J genes are TRBV5-1 and TRBJ2-5; 9 bases line up with TRBD1. The CDR3 extends over 16 amino acids. V was clipped by 6 bases and J by 5 bases; unmatched bases: 14. CDR1 SGHRS and CDR2 YFSETQ come from the germline V gene. CDR3 amino acids: CASKSFPDRGTETQYF. For the CDR3, the DNA is TGCGCCAGCAAATCTTTTCCGGACAGGGGCACGGAGACCCAGTACTTC.

In this sample, this clone turned up a few times. V gene TRBV29-1 combines with J gene TRBJ1-1; TRBD1 might be the D (5 bases). The length of the CDR3 is 12 residues. Germline V gives CDR1 SQVTM, CDR2 ANQGSEA. Trimming removed 7 bases at V and 4 bases at J, with 13 bases between. The CDR3 loop is CSAKPGGTEAFF. The DNA for the CDR3 is TGCAGCGCCAAACCCGGGGGCACTGAAGCTTTCTTT.

This chain connects TRBV4-3 to TRBJ2-6; 7 bases match TRBD1. The CDR3 loop spans 18 amino acids. J was trimmed by 4 bases and V by 3 bases; bases with no gene match: 12. The V gene's germline CDR1 is LGHNA and CDR2 YSLEER. The CDR3 region has the DNA TGCGCCAGCAGCCAGGGTACAGGGGAGTATTTAGGGGCCAACGTCCTGACTTTC. This encodes CASSQGTGEYLGANVLTF.

The rearrangement uses TRBV29-1 and TRBJ1-1; a weak D match, TRBD1 (5 bases). CDR1 is SQVTM, CDR2 ANQGSEA, per germline. CDR3 length equals 11 residues. V lost 6 bases, J lost 14 bases, and 19 bases lay in between. CDR3 residues: CSVSRDPRFFF. The CDR3 nucleotides are TGCAGCGTCTCCCGGGACCCGAGATTCTTCTTT.

The rearrangement links TRBV7-2 to TRBJ2-4; D might be TRBD1 (5 bases). The germline V gene has CDR1 SGHTA and CDR2 FQGNSA. The V and J ends lost 5 bases and 0 bases respectively, with 14 bases between them. The CDR3 is 16 amino acids. The CDR3 region has the DNA TGTGCCAGCAGCCCGCAGACAGCTCTAGCCAAAAACATTCAGTACTTC. Translation gives CASSPQTALAKNIQYF.

The J gene is TRBJ2-3, the V gene TRBV28; TRBD2 might be the D (6 bases). The CDR3 consists of 17 residues. CDR1 MDHEN and CDR2 SYDVKM come from the germline V gene. V lost 1 base and J lost 1, with 15 bases in between. CDR3 sequence reads: CASSLLGGNGGTDTQYF. CDR3 bases: TGTGCCAGCAGTTTATTAGGAGGGAATGGGGGCACAGATACGCAGTATTTT.

The V and J genes are TRBV30 and TRBJ2-3; 9 nucleotides agree with TRBD2. CDR1 GTSNPN and CDR2 SVGIG come from the germline V gene (reference sequence). After removal of 0 bases from V and 5 bases from J, the junction contained 3 bases not matched to a gene. The length of the CDR3 is 14 residues. The CDR3 spells CAWSVGGRGDTQYF. CDR3 nucleotides: TGTGCCTGGAGTGTCGGCGGGAGGGGAGATACGCAGTATTTT.

This clone was seen only a few times. J is TRBJ2-1 and V is TRBV7-9, with 11 nucleotides matching TRBD2. The germline CDR1 and CDR2 sequences are SEHNR and FQNEAQ (reference sequence). V lost 6 bases and J lost 7; bases outside the gene matches: 8. The CDR3 runs 15 residues. CDR3 sequence: CASRPRLAGRNEQFF. The DNA of the CDR3 is TGTGCCAGCAGACCCCGACTAGCGGGAAGGAATGAGCAGTTCTTC. Full variable domain (remainder filled in from reference TRBV7-9 and TRBJ2-1): DTGVSQNPRHKITKRGQNVTFRCDPISEHNRLYWYRQTLGQGPEFLTYFQNEAQLEKSRLLSDRFSAERPKGSFSTLEIQRTEQGDSAMYLCASRPRLAGRNEQFFGPGTRLTVL.

The chain employs TRBV29-1 and TRBJ1-1; 10 bases fit TRBD1. The germline V gene encodes CDR1 SQVTM and CDR2 ANQGSEA. V was pared by 6 bases and J by 5 bases, with 6 bases of the junction left unmatched. This CDR3 has 13 amino acids. CDR3 sequence reads: CSVRTGGVTEAFF. DNA for the CDR3: TGCAGCGTAAGGACAGGGGGAGTTACTGAAGCTTTCTTT.

V usage is TRBV6-5 and J usage is TRBJ2-7; D not resolved. Germline CDR1 reads MNHEY; CDR2 reads SVGAGI. V was trimmed by 5 bases and J by 3 bases, leaving 11 bases between them. The CDR3 has 13 residues. In nucleotides, the CDR3 is TGTGCCAGCAGTCGCGAAATGTACTACGAGCAGTACTTC. Its translation: CASSREMYYEQYF.

This clone was detected a few times. V and J are TRBV28 and TRBJ2-1, with 9 nucleotides matching TRBD1. Germline CDR1 reads MDHEN; CDR2 reads SYDVKM. The CDR3 is made up of 16 amino acids. The V gene end was trimmed by 6 bases and the J gene end by 3 bases; junction bases not matched to a gene: 9. The CDR3 loop is CASRRTGGRDYNEQFF. The CDR3 bases are TGTGCCAGCAGGCGCACAGGGGGCAGAGACTACAATGAGCAGTTCTTC.

The chain joins TRBV6-6 to TRBJ2-1; a weak D match, TRBD2 (6 bases). The CDR3 runs to 12 residues. Between the trimmed V and J ends, which lost 6 bases and 9 bases, there was a span of 12 bases. CDR1 and CDR2 from the germline V gene are MNHNY and SVGAGI (reference sequence). The CDR3 DNA is TGTGCCAGCAGGTCCACTAGCCCTGAGCAGTTCTTC. The encoded protein is CASRSTSPEQFF.

This clone was observed a single time. This chain uses TRBV7-9 with TRBJ1-1; D unresolved. Trimming left V 7 bases short and J 1 base short, with 10 bases between. The V gene's germline CDR1 is SEHNR and CDR2 FQNEAQ (reference sequence). The CDR3 consists of 13 residues. DNA for the CDR3: TGTGCCAGCACCCGAGGCCCGAACACTGAAGCTTTCTTT. The encoded protein is CASTRGPNTEAFF.

The chain carries TRBV9 and TRBJ2-4; tentatively, D is TRBD1 or TRBD2 (5 bases each). From germline, CDR1 is SGDLS and CDR2 YYNGEE. V was shortened by 0 bases and J by 0 bases, with 7 bases between the two germline ends. CDR3 size: 15 residues. The chain's CDR3 is CASSVAGTAKNIQYF. The CDR3 nucleotides are TGTGCCAGCAGCGTAGCAGGGACAGCCAAAAACATTCAGTACTTC.

This clone was seen a handful of times. J is TRBJ2-7 and V is TRBV30; D gene unclear. V was trimmed by 4 bases and J by 4 bases, leaving 17 bases between them. Germline assignment: CDR1 GTSNPN and CDR2 SVGIG (reference sequence). The CDR3 sequence is 14 residues long. Written as DNA, the CDR3 is TGTGCCTGGACCCTCAGACTGCCCCCTTACGAGCAGTACTTC. Protein: CAWTLRLPPYEQYF.

This clone was counted a few times. The chain combines TRBV29-1 with TRBJ2-7; 11 nucleotides align to TRBD1. After removal of 3 bases from V and 7 bases from J, the junction contained 8 bases not matched to a gene. The CDR3 totals 14 residues. Germline-derived CDR1 and CDR2 are SQVTM and ANQGSEA. Here the CDR3 DNA reads TGCAGCGTTGACCGGACAGGGGGCGGAGGAGAGCAGTACTTC. Translating it yields CSVDRTGGGGEQYF.

In the case of this clone: This sample also contains other DNA sequences that code for the same CDR3. CDR3 region: CASSRLAGGPDTQYF. DNA of the CDR3: TGTGCCAGCAGCCGATTAGCGGGAGGCCCAGATACGCAGTATTTT. V gene TRBV7-2 combines with J gene TRBJ2-3; 10 nucleotides match TRBD2. The V gene's germline CDR1 is SGHTA and CDR2 FQGNSA. V shed 5 bases and J 4 bases; nucleotides not matched to a gene: 6. This CDR3 region has 15 residues.

The V and J genes are TRBV15 and TRBJ2-4; possible D gene TRBD2, 6 bases. CDR1 and CDR2 (germline): LNHNV, YYDKDF (reference sequence). V shed 7 bases and J shed 0 bases, with 10 bases lying between them. The CDR3 totals 14 residues. The CDR3 is CATNPRGAKNIQYF. The CDR3 DNA follows: TGTGCCACCAATCCGCGGGGAGCCAAAAACATTCAGTACTTC.

Only a few counts were recorded for this clone. The V call is TRBV7-8, the J call TRBJ2-7; D is ambiguous. Trimming cost V 0 bases and J 5 bases, with 14 bases left between them. The CDR3 totals 15 residues. CDR1 and CDR2 from the germline V gene are SGHVS and FQNEAQ. CDR3 sequence reads: CASSLARWQFHEQYF. In DNA form, the CDR3 reads TGTGCCAGCAGCTTAGCGAGGTGGCAGTTCCACGAGCAGTACTTC.

J is TRBJ2-3 and V is TRBV29-1; 7 positions agree with TRBD2. V lost 2 bases, J lost 5 bases, and 4 bases stayed unmatched. Germline assignment: CDR1 SQVTM and CDR2 ANQGSEA. CDR3 length: 13 amino acids. CDR3 protein: CSVEWGEGDTQYF. The CDR3 bases are TGCAGCGTTGAATGGGGGGAGGGAGATACGCAGTATTTT.

This clone was counted only a few times. The CDR3 DNA reads TGTGCCTACCGGGACCCAGCTAACTATGGCTACACCTTC. Its protein is CAYRDPANYGYTF. The chain is built from TRBV10-3 and TRBJ1-2, with D perhaps matching TRBD1 (5 bases). The CDR3 is 13 amino acids. Trimming removed 11 bases at V and 0 bases at J, with 13 bases between. CDR1 is ENHRY, CDR2 SYGVKD, per germline.

The sample holds a few counts of this clone. The rearrangement links TRBV29-1 to TRBJ2-3, with D hard to call. The germline gives CDR1 SQVTM, CDR2 ANQGSEA. Trimming left V 2 bases short and J 5 bases short, with 5 bases between. This CDR3 contains 11 residues. CDR3 nucleotide sequence: TGCAGCGTTGAATTGCGAGATACGCAGTATTTT. It yields the protein CSVELRDTQYF.

This clone came up once. This chain connects TRBV15 to TRBJ2-3; D is perhaps TRBD2 (5 bases). From germline, CDR1 is LNHNV and CDR2 YYDKDF (reference sequence). V was shortened by 6 bases and J by 2 bases, with 12 bases between the two germline ends. This CDR3 has 14 amino acids. CDR3 bases: TGTGCCACCAGAGGAGGCCCCGACACAGATACGCAGTATTTT. Protein sequence: CATRGGPDTDTQYF.

This chain joins TRBV29-1 and TRBJ2-3, with unresolved D. V gave up 3 bases and J gave up 1 base, with 8 bases separating them. The CDR3 has 13 amino acids. Germline V gene lookup returns CDR1 SQVTM and CDR2 ANQGSEA. DNA for the CDR3: TGCAGCGTTGATCCCCGGGGCACAGATACGCAGTATTTT. Translation gives CSVDPRGTDTQYF.

This chain joins TRBV5-1 and TRBJ2-7; 13 nucleotides agree with TRBD2. Germline lookup yields CDR1 SGHRS and CDR2 YFSETQ. With V trimmed by 4 bases and J by 2 bases, 6 bases remained unmatched. This CDR3 is 16 amino acids long. CDR3 sequence (DNA): TGCGCCAGCAGCCCTGGACTAGCGGGAGCGGCCTACGAGCAGTACTTC. Translation: CASSPGLAGAAYEQYF. The whole variable domain, remainder taken from reference TRBV5-1 and TRBJ2-7, is KAGVTQTPRYLIKTRGQQVTLSCSPISGHRSVSWYQQTPGQGLQFLFEYFSETQRNKGNFPGRFSGRQFSNSRSEMNVSTLELGDSALYLCASSPGLAGAAYEQYFGPGTRLTVT.

This chain connects TRBV7-9 to TRBJ1-5; the match to TRBD1 covers 9 bases. The germline V gene encodes CDR1 SEHNR and CDR2 FQNEAQ (reference sequence). CDR3 size: 13 residues. With V trimmed by 3 bases and J by 7 bases, 1 base remained unmatched. The CDR3 DNA sequence: TGTGCCAGCAGCTTCACAGGGGGCCAGCCCCAGCATTTT. It is translated as CASSFTGGQPQHF. The full variable domain, in which reference TRBV7-9 and TRBJ1-5 provide the parts outside the CDR3, is DTGVSQNPRHKITKRGQNVTFRCDPISEHNRLYWYRQTLGQGPEFLTYFQNEAQLEKSRLLSDRFSAERPKGSFSTLEIQRTEQGDSAMYLCASSFTGGQPQHFGDGTRLSIL.

This chain joins TRBV6-1 and TRBJ2-5, with TRBD1 as a possible D gene (5 bases). Germline assignment: CDR1 MNHNS and CDR2 SASEGT. Deletions cut 5 bases from V and 2 bases from J, with 9 bases between. This CDR3 comprises 13 residues. CDR3 DNA sequence: TGTGCCAGCAGTAGGGGTGTTCAAGAGACCCAGTACTTC. This sequence encodes CASSRGVQETQYF.